This T cell receptor beta chain was captured in a study of T-cell memory formation after mild COVID-19. Study-level background: The TCR clusters were mostly specific to one donor.

General study results and limits: Researchers report contracting CD4+ clones mostly in CM and EM, with CD8+ clones in EMRA. Later expanders leaned toward CD4+, whereas clones contracting from day 15 to 85 were balanced CD4/CD8.

Libraries for TCRalpha and TCRbeta carried sample barcodes and unique molecular identifiers via 5'RACE. MiXCR, applied by TCRdb to the 5' RACE reads, yields one record per CDR3 protein. The sample has roughly 500,000 distinct CDR3 sequences; around 21% are singletons. In regard to this clonotype: Its target is not known.

This clonotype was sampled from an adult woman who had mild COVID-19 (a few samples of this study predate the infection). Cell type and time point are not known. Sequenced sample: PBMCs or a T cell subset sorted from them (not recorded which).

CDR3 amino acids: CAWNPGLAGSTDTQYF. Here the CDR3 DNA reads TGTGCCTGGAACCCCGGACTAGCGGGGAGCACAGATACGCAGTATTTT. The rearrangement joins TRBV30 to TRBJ2-3, with TRBD2 matching 12 bases. Germline values: CDR1 GTSNPN, CDR2 SVGIG (reference sequence). With 4 bases clipped from V and 0 bases from J, the junction kept 5 bases outside the gene matches. CDR3 length: 16 amino acids.